The table lists the clone carrying this T cell receptor beta chain with a few counts. This specimen comes from a study of T cells after yellow fever vaccination. This CDR3 spans 17 amino acids. Trimming removed 5 bases from V and 4 bases from J; junction bases left unmatched: 13. In germline, CDR1 is SGHTA, CDR2 FQGNSA. A universal primer site and UMIs were added as TCR cDNA was made by 5'RACE template switching. Each CDR3 protein gets one entry after TCRdb re-called the 5' RACE reads with MiXCR. The sample includes 620,000 or so distinct CDR3 sequences, roughly a sixth of them seen just once. The genes are TRBV7-2 and TRBJ2-1, with 8 bases fitting TRBD2. This sequence originates from a man aged 18 to 30 who received the YFV17D yellow fever vaccine. The source was PBMCs, collected 5 days after the first yellow fever vaccination. CDR3 loop: CASSPSGGGTGYNEQFF. For the CDR3, the DNA is TGTGCCAGCAGCCCCTCCGGGGGGGGCACGGGGTACAATGAGCAGTTCTTC.